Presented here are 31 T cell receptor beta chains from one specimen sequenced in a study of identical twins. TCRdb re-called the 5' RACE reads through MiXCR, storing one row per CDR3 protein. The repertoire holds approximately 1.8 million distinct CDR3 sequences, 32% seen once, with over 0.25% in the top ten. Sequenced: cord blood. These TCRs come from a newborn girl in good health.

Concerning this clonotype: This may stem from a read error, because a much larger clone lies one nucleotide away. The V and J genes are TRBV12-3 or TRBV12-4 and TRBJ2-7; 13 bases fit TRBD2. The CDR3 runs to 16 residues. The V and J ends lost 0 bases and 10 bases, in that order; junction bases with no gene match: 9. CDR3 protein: CASSLASTSGGARQYF. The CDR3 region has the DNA TGTGCCAGCAGTTTAGCGAGTACTAGCGGGGGGGCGAGACAGTACTTC.

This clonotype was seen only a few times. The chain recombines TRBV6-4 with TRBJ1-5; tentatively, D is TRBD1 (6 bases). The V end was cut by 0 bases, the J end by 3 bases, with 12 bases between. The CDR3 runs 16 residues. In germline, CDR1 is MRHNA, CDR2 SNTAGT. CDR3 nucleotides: TGTGCCAGCAGTGACTCACAGGGCCTTACCAATCAGCCCCAGCATTTT. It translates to CASSDSQGLTNQPQHF.

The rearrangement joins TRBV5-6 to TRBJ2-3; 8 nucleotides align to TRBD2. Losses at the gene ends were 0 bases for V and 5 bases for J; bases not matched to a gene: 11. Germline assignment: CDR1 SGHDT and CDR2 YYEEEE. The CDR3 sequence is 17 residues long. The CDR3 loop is CASSLGRAGAAGDTQYF. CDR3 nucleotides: TGTGCCAGCAGCTTGGGTCGAGCGGGGGCCGCGGGAGATACGCAGTATTTT.

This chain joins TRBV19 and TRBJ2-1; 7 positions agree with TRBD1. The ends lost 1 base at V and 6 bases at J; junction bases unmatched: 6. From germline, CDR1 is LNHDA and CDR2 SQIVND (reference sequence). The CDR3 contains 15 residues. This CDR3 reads CASSIVSGGVNEQFF. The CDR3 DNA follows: TGTGCCAGTAGTATAGTGTCAGGGGGAGTCAATGAGCAGTTCTTC.

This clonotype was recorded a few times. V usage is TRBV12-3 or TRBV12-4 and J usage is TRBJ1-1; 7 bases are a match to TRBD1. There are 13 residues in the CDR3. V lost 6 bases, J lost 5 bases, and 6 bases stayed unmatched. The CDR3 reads CASSHRTGTEAFF. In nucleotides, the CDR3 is TGTGCCAGCAGCCATCGGACAGGAACTGAAGCTTTCTTT.

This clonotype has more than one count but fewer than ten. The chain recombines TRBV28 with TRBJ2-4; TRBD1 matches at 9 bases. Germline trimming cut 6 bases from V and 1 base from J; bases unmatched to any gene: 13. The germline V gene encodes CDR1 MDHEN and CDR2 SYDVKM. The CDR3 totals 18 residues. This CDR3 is CASRGTLGQGFAKNIQYF. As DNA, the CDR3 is TGTGCCAGCAGGGGGACTTTGGGACAGGGTTTTGCCAAAAACATTCAGTACTTC.

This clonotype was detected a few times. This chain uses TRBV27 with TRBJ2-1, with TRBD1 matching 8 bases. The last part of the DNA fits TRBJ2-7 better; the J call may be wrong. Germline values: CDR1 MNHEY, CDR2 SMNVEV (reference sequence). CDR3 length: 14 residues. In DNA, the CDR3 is TGTGCCAGCAGTTTAACCGACAGGGGCAATGAGCAGTACTTC. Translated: CASSLTDRGNEQYF.

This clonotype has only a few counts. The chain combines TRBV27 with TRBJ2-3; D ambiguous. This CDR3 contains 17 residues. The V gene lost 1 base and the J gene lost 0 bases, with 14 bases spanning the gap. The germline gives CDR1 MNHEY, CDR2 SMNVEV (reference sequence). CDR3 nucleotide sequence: TGTGCCAGCAGTTTATTTATGACACACTATAGCACAGATACGCAGTATTTT. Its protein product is CASSLFMTHYSTDTQYF.

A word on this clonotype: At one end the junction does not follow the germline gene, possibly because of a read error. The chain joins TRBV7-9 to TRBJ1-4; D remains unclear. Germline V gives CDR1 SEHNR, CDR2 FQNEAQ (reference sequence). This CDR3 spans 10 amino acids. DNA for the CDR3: TGTTCCAGCAGAGGCGAAAAACTGTTTTTT. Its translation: CSSRGEKLFF.

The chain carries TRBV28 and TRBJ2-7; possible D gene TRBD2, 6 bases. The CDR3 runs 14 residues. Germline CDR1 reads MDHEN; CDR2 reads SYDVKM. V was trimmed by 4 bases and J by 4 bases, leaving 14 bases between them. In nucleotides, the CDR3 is TGTGCCAGCAGTTCTCACCGGGAGAGATACGAGCAGTACTTC. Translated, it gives CASSSHRERYEQYF.

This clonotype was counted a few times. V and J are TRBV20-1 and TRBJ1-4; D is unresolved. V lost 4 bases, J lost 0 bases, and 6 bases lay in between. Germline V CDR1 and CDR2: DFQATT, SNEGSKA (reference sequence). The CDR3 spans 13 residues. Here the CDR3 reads CSAIGATNEKLFF. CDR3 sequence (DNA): TGCAGTGCTATTGGGGCAACTAATGAAAAACTGTTTTTT.

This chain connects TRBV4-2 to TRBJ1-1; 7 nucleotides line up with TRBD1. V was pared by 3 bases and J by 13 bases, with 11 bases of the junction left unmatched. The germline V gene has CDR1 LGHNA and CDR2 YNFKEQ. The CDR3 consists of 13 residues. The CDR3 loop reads CASSQTGQDKLFF. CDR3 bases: TGTGCCAGCAGCCAGACAGGACAGGATAAGCTTTTCTTT.

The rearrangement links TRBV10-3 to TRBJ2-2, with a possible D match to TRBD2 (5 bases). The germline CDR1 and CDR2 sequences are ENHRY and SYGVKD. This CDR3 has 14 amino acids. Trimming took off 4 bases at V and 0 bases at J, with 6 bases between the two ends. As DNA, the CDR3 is TGTGCCATCAGTGGGCGGGCGAACACCGGGGAGCTGTTTTTT. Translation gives CAISGRANTGELFF.

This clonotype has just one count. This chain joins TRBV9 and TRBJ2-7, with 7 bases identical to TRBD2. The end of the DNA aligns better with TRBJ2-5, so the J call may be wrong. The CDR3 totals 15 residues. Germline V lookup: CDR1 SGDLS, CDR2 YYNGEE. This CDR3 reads CASSVEGLPKETQYF. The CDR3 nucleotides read TGTGCCAGCAGCGTAGAGGGACTACCTAAAGAGACCCAGTACTTC.

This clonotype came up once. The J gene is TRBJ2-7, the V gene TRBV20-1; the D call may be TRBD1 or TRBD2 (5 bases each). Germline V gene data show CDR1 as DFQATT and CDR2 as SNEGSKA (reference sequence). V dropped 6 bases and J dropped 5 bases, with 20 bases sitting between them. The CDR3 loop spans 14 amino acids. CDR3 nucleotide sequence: TGCAGTGCGACAAATAGGGGACCCTTAAACGAGCAGTACTTC. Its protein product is CSATNRGPLNEQYF.

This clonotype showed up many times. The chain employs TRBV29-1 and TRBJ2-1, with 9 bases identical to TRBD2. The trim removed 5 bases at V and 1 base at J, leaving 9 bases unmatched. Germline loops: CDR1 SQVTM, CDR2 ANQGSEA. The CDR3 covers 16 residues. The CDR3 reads CSVNKAGGRSYNEQFF. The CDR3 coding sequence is TGCAGCGTTAATAAAGCGGGAGGAAGATCCTACAATGAGCAGTTCTTC.

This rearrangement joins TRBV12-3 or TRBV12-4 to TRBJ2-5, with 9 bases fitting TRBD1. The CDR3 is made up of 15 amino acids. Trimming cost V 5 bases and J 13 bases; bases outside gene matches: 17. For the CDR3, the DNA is TGTGCCAGCAGTCCCACAGGGGGCGTCTCCTACGAGCGGTACTTC. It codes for CASSPTGGVSYERYF.

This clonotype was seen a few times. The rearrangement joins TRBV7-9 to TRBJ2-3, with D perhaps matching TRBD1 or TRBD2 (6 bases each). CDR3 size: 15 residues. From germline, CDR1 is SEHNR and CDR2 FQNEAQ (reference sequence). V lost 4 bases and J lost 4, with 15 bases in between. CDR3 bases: TGTGCCAGCAGCTCGCCCCAGGGGAGGTCAGATACGCAGTATTTT. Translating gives CASSSPQGRSDTQYF.

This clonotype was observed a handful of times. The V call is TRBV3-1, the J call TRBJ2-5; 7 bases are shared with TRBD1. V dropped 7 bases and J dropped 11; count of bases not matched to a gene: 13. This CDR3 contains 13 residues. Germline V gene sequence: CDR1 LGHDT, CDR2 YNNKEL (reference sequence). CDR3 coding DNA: TGTGCCAGCACTAGGACAGGACTTGGGGAGCAGTACTTC. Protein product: CASTRTGLGEQYF.

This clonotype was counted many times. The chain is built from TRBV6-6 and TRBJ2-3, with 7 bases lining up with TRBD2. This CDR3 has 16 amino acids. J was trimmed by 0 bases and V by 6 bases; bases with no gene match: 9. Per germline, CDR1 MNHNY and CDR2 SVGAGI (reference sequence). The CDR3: CASRMLAESSTDTQYF. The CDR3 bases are TGTGCCAGCAGAATGCTAGCGGAATCCAGCACAGATACGCAGTATTTT.

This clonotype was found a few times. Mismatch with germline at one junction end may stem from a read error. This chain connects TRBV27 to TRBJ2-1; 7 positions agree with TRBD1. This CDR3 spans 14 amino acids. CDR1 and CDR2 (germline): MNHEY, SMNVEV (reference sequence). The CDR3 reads CASSLTGTYYEQFF. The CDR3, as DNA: TGTGCCAGCAGTTTGACAGGGACCTACTATGAGCAGTTCTTC.

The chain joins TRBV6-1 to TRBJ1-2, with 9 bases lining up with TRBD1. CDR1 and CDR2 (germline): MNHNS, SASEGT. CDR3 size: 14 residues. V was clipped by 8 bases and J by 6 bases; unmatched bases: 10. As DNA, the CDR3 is TGTGCCAGCGTCCGGGACAGGGAGTGGCATGGCTACACCTTC. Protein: CASVRDREWHGYTF.

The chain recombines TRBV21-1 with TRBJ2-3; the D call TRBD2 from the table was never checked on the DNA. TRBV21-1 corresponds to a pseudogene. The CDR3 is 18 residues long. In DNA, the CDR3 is TGTGCCAGCAGCAAAGCAGGACTAGCGGGTCGTTACACAGATACGCAGTATTTT. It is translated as CASSKAGLAGRYTDTQYF.

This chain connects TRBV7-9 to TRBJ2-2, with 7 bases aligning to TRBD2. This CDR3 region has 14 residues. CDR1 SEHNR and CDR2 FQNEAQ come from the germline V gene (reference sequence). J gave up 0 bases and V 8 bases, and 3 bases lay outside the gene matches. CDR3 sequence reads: CASAAGANTGELFF. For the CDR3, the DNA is TGTGCCAGCGCGGCGGGAGCGAACACCGGGGAGCTGTTTTTT.

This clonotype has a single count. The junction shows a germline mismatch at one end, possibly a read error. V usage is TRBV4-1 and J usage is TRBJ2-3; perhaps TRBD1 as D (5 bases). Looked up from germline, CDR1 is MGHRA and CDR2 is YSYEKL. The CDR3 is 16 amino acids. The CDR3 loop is CASSQDERQITGTQYF. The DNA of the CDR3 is TGCGCCAGCAGCCAAGATGAGCGCCAAATTACAGGTACGCAGTATTTT.

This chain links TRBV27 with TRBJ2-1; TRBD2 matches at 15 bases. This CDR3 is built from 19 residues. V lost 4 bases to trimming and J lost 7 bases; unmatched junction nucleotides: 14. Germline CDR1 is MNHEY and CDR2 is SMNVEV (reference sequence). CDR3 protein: CASSSRGLAGGPLINEQFF. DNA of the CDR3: TGTGCCAGCAGTTCCCGGGGACTAGCGGGAGGCCCTCTAATAAATGAGCAGTTCTTC.

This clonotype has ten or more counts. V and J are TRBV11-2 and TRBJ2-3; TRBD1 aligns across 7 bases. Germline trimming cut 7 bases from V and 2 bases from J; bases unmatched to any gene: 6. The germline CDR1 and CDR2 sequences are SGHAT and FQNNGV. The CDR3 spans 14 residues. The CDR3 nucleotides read TGTGCCAGCAACACGGGGACAGCCACAGATACGCAGTATTTT. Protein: CASNTGTATDTQYF.

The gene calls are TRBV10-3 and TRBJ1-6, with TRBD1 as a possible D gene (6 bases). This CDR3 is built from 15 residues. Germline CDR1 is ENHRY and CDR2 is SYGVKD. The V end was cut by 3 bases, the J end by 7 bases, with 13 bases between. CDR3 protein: CAISDMGGRNSPLHF. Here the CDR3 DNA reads TGTGCCATCAGTGATATGGGGGGCAGGAATTCACCCCTCCACTTT.

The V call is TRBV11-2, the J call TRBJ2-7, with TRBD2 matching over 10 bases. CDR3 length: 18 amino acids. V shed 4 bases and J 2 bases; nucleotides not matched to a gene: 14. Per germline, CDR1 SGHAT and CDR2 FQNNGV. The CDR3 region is CASSSLRTSGMATYEQYF. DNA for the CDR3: TGTGCCAGCAGCTCCCTTCGTACTAGCGGGATGGCAACCTACGAGCAGTACTTC. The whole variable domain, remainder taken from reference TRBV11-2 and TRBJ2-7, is EAGVAQSPRYKIIEKRQSVAFWCNPISGHATLYWYQQILGQGPKLLIQFQNNGVVDDSQLPKDRFSAERLKGVDSTLKIQPAKLEDSAVYLCASSSLRTSGMATYEQYFGPGTRLTVT.

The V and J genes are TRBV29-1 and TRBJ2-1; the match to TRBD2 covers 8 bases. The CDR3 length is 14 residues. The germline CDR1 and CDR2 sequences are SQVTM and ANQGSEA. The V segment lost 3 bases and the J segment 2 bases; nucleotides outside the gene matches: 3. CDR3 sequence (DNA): TGCAGCGTTGAGGGTAGCGGGGCCTACAATGAGCAGTTCTTC. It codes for CSVEGSGAYNEQFF.

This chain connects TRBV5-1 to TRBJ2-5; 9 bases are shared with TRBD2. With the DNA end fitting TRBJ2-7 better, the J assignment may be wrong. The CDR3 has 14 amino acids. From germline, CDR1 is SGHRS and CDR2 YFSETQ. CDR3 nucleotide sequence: TGCGCCAGCAGCTTAGGGACTAGCATCGCCGAGCAGTACTTC. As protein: CASSLGTSIAEQYF.